This TCR beta chain originates from a study of shared clonotypes between healthy human individuals. Study background: Three plates each covered CD4 naive and memory; CD8 naive two, CD8 memory one. Overall study findings and caveats: Non-shared clonotypes displayed generation probabilities falling below those of clonotypes present in all four donors. Rarefaction exposed incomplete sorted-subset sequencing despite large depth.

In the case of this clone: Its matching antigen is unknown.

Germline V gene data show CDR1 as MNHEY and CDR2 as SVGAGI. The ends were cut back, 7 bases at V and 2 bases at J, with 12 bases in the middle. The CDR3 spans 13 residues. TCRdb's copy holds only in-frame clones and misses some; the assay was immunoSEQ multiplex PCR. The sample has around 79,000 clones; 62% are singletons. Sequences were obtained from memory CD8+ T cells sorted from blood. The subset was: CD45RO+ cells pooled with CCR7-negative TemRA cells. This chain connects TRBV6-5 to TRBJ2-7, with a possible D match to TRBD2 (6 bases). This sequence was found in a man aged 25-40 years in good health. Written as DNA, the CDR3 is TGTGCCAGCAAGGGTAGCGGTACCTACGAGCAGTACTTC. It encodes CASKGSGTYEQYF.